The 8 T cell receptor beta chains reported below all come from one sample, sequenced in a study of cytomegalovirus exposure and HLA in healthy donors. PCR was performed using 60 Vbeta and 13 Jbeta primers. TCRdb keeps only in-frame clones here, not all; method: immunoSEQ multiplex PCR. In the table there are approximately 130,000 clones, 81% of which are singletons. The sample was PBMCs. The receptors were gathered from a man aged 18 to 35 in good health and CMV-seronegative.

This clone was seen more than once but under ten times. The chain employs TRBV6-6 and TRBJ2-1, with D tentatively TRBD1 (5 bases). Germline V gene sequence: CDR1 MNHNY, CDR2 SVGAGI (reference sequence). With 0 bases removed from V and 6 bases from J, the gap between germline ends came to 6 bases. The CDR3 runs to 13 residues. The CDR3 here is CASSYSDSNEQFF. The CDR3 DNA is TGTGCCAGCAGTTACTCAGACAGCAATGAGCAGTTCTTC.

V and J are TRBV4-1 and TRBJ2-1, with 15 bases fitting TRBD2. The CDR3 has 17 amino acids. V was clipped by 3 bases and J by 9 bases; unmatched bases: 9. CDR1 and CDR2 (germline): MGHRA, YSYEKL. The DNA for the CDR3 is TGCGCCAGCAGCCAGGAGGGACTAGCGGGGGGTGCGGCTGAGCAGTTCTTC. This gives the protein CASSQEGLAGGAAEQFF.

The rearrangement links TRBV2 to TRBJ1-6; possibly TRBD1 for D (5 bases). V was cut by 6 bases and J by 7 bases, with 16 bases left in between. This CDR3 contains 15 residues. Looked up from germline, CDR1 is SNHLY and CDR2 is FYNNEI. The CDR3 is CASRETETSNSPLHF. DNA for the CDR3: TGTGCCAGCAGGGAGACAGAAACAAGCAATTCACCCCTCCACTTT.

V usage is TRBV30 and J usage is TRBJ2-3; no clear D gene. The length of the CDR3 is 15 residues. CDR1 GTSNPN and CDR2 SVGIG come from the germline V gene (reference sequence). V lost 0 bases and J 2 bases, leaving 12 bases between the germline ends. The CDR3 loop is CAWSVQKAYTDTQYF. In nucleotides, the CDR3 is TGTGCCTGGAGTGTACAGAAGGCCTACACAGATACGCAGTATTTT.

This chain connects TRBV30 to TRBJ1-1; the match to TRBD1 covers 7 bases. The CDR3 contains 14 residues. J lost 5 bases, V lost 2 bases, and 8 bases had no gene match. The germline gives CDR1 GTSNPN, CDR2 SVGIG (reference sequence). The CDR3 DNA sequence: TGTGCCTGGAGTTTGTCCAGGGGGAAAACTGAAGCTTTCTTT. It codes for CAWSLSRGKTEAFF.

J is TRBJ1-2 and V is TRBV6-1, with D perhaps matching TRBD1 (5 bases). Trimming took 1 base from V and 14 from J, leaving 14 bases between them. The germline V gene has CDR1 MNHNS and CDR2 SASEGT. The CDR3 runs 12 residues. The DNA of the CDR3 is TGTGCCAGCAGTGAAGGGCCAGGGAGGCATACCTTC. This translates into CASSEGPGRHTF.

The chain uses TRBV9 and TRBJ1-3; 8 bases align to TRBD1. Trimming cost V 4 bases and J 0 bases; bases outside gene matches: 9. This CDR3 has 17 amino acids. Germline-derived CDR1 and CDR2 are SGDLS and YYNGEE. The chain's CDR3 is CASSSRQGTRSGNTIYF. The CDR3 bases are TGTGCCAGCAGCTCCCGACAGGGGACTCGCTCTGGAAACACCATATATTTT.

The V and J genes are TRBV5-4 and TRBJ2-5, with D perhaps matching TRBD2 (6 bases). CDR3 length: 13 residues. The V end was cut by 0 bases, the J end by 5 bases, with 8 bases between. Per the germline V gene, CDR1 is SGHNT and CDR2 is YYREEE (reference sequence). Here the CDR3 DNA reads TGTGCCAGCAGCTTGGGTCGGGGGGAGACCCAGTACTTC. Translating it yields CASSLGRGETQYF.